This T cell receptor (beta chain) comes out of a study of T cells after yellow fever vaccination. General study findings and limits: Abundant clonotypes from the bulk population could have been carried over as contaminants into FACS-sorted repertoires.

TCRdb passed the 5' RACE reads through MiXCR, listing each CDR3 protein once. The table includes approximately 330,000 distinct CDR3 sequences, around 12% detected once. The CDR3 length is 18 residues. V was clipped by 1 base and J by 1 base; unmatched bases: 11. CDR1 and CDR2 from the germline V gene are LGHNA and YSLEER. This clonotype was recorded many times. Antigen unknown. This clonotype was sampled from a man younger than 35 who received the YFV17D yellow fever vaccine. This sample comprised CD4+ T cells sorted from PBMCs, obtained 15 days after the yellow fever booster vaccination. The V call is TRBV4-3, the J call TRBJ2-3, with 7 nucleotides matching TRBD2. This CDR3 reads CASSQVLATSRRTDTQYF. For the CDR3, the DNA is TGCGCCAGCAGCCAAGTCTTGGCGACTAGCCGACGCACAGATACGCAGTATTTT.